The present TCR beta chain was sequenced within a study of blood T cell repertoires in COVID-19. Sequenced by immunoSEQ multiplex PCR; TCRdb stores in-frame clones only, minus some. The sample has over 85,000 clones, roughly 82% seen once. Germline CDR1 SGHVS, CDR2 FQNEAQ. The V end was cut by 4 bases, the J end by 2 bases, with 12 bases between. The CDR3 has 16 residues. Material: peripheral blood. This clonotype was sampled from a man aged 55 to 70 with acute or convalescent COVID-19. The chain joins TRBV7-8 to TRBJ1-6, with a tentative D call TRBD1 (5 bases). CDR3 protein: CASSYGGETYNSPLHF. As DNA, the CDR3 is TGTGCCAGCAGCTACGGGGGGGAGACCTATAATTCACCCCTCCACTTT. The variable domain in full, completed from reference TRBV7-8 and TRBJ1-6, reads GAGVSQSPRYKVAKRGQDVALRCDPISGHVSLFWYQQALGQGPEFLTYFQNEAQLDKSGLPSDRFFAERPEGSVSTLKIQRTQQEDSAVYLCASSYGGETYNSPLHFGNGTRLTVT.